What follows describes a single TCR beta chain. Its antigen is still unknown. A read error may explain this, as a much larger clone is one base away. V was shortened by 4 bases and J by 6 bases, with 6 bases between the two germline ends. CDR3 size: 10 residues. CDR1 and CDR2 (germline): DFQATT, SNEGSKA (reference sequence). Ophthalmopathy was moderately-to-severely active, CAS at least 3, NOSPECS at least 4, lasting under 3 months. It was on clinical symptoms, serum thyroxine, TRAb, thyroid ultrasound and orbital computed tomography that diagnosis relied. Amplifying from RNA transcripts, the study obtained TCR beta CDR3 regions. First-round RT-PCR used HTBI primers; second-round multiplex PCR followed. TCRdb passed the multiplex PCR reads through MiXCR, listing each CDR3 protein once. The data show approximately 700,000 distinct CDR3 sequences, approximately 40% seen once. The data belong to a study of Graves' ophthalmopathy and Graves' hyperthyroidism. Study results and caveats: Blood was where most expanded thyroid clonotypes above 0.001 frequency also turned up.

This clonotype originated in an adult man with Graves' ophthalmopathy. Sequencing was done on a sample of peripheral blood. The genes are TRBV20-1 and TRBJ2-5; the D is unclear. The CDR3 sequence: CSAIGQTQYF. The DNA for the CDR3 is TGCAGTGCTATTGGGCAGACCCAGTACTTC.